The clone carrying this TCR beta chain was detected ten times or more. The antigen remains unidentified. The researchers obtained blood RNA from unsorted whole blood and also extracted germline DNA. About 4 milliliters of peripheral blood were drawn presurgically. This specimen belongs to a study of tumor-infiltrating lymphocytes in primary liver carcinoma. Study background: Surgery removed the patients' primary liver carcinoma. Stage T1-T3 N0M0 tumors spanned about 4.2 to 11 cm. Study-level points and caveats: Overlap between tumor regions exceeded overlap of tumor with adjacent tissue or blood.

Synthesis of TCR beta cDNA was carried out from 500 ng total RNA with a constant-region primer. What produced the TCR beta libraries was three nested multiplex PCR rounds using slightly modified ARM-PCR. A C-beta reverse primer and TRBV1-TRBV30 forward primers served in each of the first two PCR rounds, at 10 cycles apiece. TCRdb re-derived calls from the multiplex PCR reads in MiXCR, one entry per CDR3 protein. The table records 330,000 or so distinct CDR3 sequences, about 65% of them present only once. CDR3 length: 15 residues. V was cut by 4 bases and J by 6 bases, with 16 bases left in between. The V gene's germline CDR1 is MNHNS and CDR2 SASEGT.

The chain couples TRBV6-1 to TRBJ2-1; TRBD1 is a possible D gene (6 bases). This TCR derives from a middle-aged man with primary liver carcinoma and hepatitis B virus infection. What was sequenced was peripheral blood. The CDR3 DNA is TGTGCCAGCAGTGGCCGGGACATCCGGAGCAATGAGCAGTTCTTC. Translating it yields CASSGRDIRSNEQFF.